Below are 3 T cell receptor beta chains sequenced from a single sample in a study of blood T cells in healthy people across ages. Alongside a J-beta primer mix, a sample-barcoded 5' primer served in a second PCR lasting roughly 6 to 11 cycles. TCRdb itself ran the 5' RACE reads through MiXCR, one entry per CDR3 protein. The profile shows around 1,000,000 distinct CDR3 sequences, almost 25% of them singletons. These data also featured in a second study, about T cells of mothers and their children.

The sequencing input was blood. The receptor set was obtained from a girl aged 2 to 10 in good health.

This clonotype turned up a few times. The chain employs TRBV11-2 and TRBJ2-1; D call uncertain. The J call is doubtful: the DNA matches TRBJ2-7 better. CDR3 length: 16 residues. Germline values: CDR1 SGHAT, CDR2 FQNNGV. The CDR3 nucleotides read TGTGCCAGCAGCTTAGTATCAGAACCGCCTGGCTTCGAGCAGTACTTC. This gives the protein CASSLVSEPPGFEQYF.

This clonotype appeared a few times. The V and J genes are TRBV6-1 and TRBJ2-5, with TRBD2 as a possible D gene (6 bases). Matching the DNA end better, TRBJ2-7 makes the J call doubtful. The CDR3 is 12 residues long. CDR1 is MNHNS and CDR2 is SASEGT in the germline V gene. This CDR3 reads CAGGSNTYEQYF. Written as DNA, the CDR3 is TGTGCCGGGGGGTCGAACACCTACGAGCAGTACTTC.

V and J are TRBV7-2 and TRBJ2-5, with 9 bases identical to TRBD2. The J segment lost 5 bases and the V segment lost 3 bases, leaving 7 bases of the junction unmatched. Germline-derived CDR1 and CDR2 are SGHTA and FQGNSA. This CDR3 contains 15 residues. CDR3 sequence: CASSFSRGGGETQYF. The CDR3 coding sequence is TGTGCCAGCAGCTTTTCGCGGGGGGGAGGGGAGACCCAGTACTTC.